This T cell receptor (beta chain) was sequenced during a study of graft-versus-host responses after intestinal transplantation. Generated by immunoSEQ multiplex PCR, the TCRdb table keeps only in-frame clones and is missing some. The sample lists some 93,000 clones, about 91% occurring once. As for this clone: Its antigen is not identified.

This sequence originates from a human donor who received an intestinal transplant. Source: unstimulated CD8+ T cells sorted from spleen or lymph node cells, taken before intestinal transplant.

The CDR3 region has the DNA TGTGCCAGTAGAAGAGGGCCGGGGGTCGATGAAAAACTGTTTTTT. This translates into CASRRGPGVDEKLFF. The chain is built from TRBV19 and TRBJ1-4; the D gene is possibly TRBD1 (5 bases). CDR3 length: 15 amino acids. V was trimmed by 6 bases and J by 6 bases, leaving 17 bases between them. CDR1 is LNHDA, CDR2 SQIVND, per germline (reference sequence).